What follows are 8 T cell receptor beta chains derived from one specimen sequenced in a study of cytomegalovirus exposure and HLA in healthy donors. With 60 Vbeta and 13 Jbeta primers, the PCR was carried out. Here immunoSEQ multiplex PCR was the method, and the copy in TCRdb shows in-frame clones only, minus some. The data hold about 180,000 clones, with 70% to 80% observed a single time. Sequenced input: PBMCs. The receptors come from a man aged 18 to 35 in good health and CMV-seronegative.

This clone appeared once. The chain employs TRBV14 and TRBJ2-7; TRBD1 might be the D (6 bases). The CDR3 contains 15 residues. Per the germline V gene, CDR1 is SGHDN and CDR2 is FVKESK. V lost 0 bases, J lost 3 bases, and 12 bases lay in between. The CDR3 DNA reads TGTGCCAGCAGCCAAGAGCTAGGACAGCTCTACGAGCAGTACTTC. Translated, it gives CASSQELGQLYEQYF.

The V gene is TRBV11-1, the J gene TRBJ1-2, with D maybe TRBD1 (6 bases). Germline V gene data show CDR1 as SGHAT and CDR2 as FQDESV (reference sequence). There are 15 residues in the CDR3. Trimming left V 2 bases short and J 4 bases short, with 14 bases between. The CDR3 loop reads CASSLRGTSSYGYTF. For the CDR3, the DNA is TGTGCCAGCAGCTTAAGAGGGACATCTTCCTATGGCTACACCTTC.

The chain carries TRBV7-2 and TRBJ1-6; TRBD1 aligns across 8 bases. The CDR3 totals 16 residues. V shed 5 bases, J shed 10 bases, and the junction held 13 bases outside the gene matches. The germline V gene encodes CDR1 SGHTA and CDR2 FQGNSA. In DNA form, the CDR3 reads TGTGCCAGCAGCCCTCAACGGACAGGGATCGGGTCACCCCTCCACTTT. It codes for CASSPQRTGIGSPLHF.

As regards this clone: One end of the junction does not line up with germline, which may come from a read error. The gene calls are TRBV7-7 and TRBJ2-1; D not certain. The CDR3 runs 17 residues. CDR1 SSHAT and CDR2 FNYEAQ come from the germline V gene (reference sequence). CDR3 in DNA: TGTGCTAGCAGCTCATCTCTATTGCGGAGTCTCTACAATGAGCAGTTCTTC. It codes for CASSSSLLRSLYNEQFF.

This clone was observed a few times. The chain has TRBV6-5 and TRBJ1-1; 11 nucleotides align to TRBD1. The CDR3 runs 14 residues. Germline values: CDR1 MNHEY, CDR2 SVGAGI. V lost 6 bases and J lost 4; bases outside the gene matches: 4. As DNA, the CDR3 is TGTGCCAGCAGCTCCGGGACAGGGGGCACTGAAGCTTTCTTT. It codes for CASSSGTGGTEAFF.

The chain couples TRBV4-3 to TRBJ2-1; 7 nucleotides match TRBD2. CDR1 LGHNA and CDR2 YSLEER come from the germline V gene. V lost 4 bases and J lost 4; bases outside the gene matches: 7. CDR3 size: 15 residues. CDR3 DNA sequence: TGCGCCAGCAGCCCCGGGGCTAGCGGTTACAATGAGCAGTTCTTC. This encodes CASSPGASGYNEQFF.

The chain is built from TRBV5-1 and TRBJ2-1; D gene uncertain. The CDR3 loop spans 13 amino acids. In germline, CDR1 is SGHRS, CDR2 YFSETQ. Trimming pared 3 bases from V and 4 bases from J, leaving 8 bases between. CDR3: CASSSTPYNEQFF. The DNA of the CDR3 is TGCGCCAGCAGCTCGACACCTTACAATGAGCAGTTCTTC.

This clone was recorded only once. V usage is TRBV29-1 and J usage is TRBJ1-4; TRBD1 is a possible D gene (5 bases). Germline CDR1 is SQVTM and CDR2 is ANQGSEA. The V end lost 6 bases, the J end lost 5 bases, and 16 bases lay between the germline ends. There are 14 residues in the CDR3. The CDR3 here is CSVSHGTDNEKLFF. The CDR3 DNA sequence: TGCAGCGTCTCCCACGGGACTGACAATGAAAAACTGTTTTTT.